This is a list of T cell receptor beta chains from one sample in a study of blood T cell repertoires in COVID-19. This table comes from immunoSEQ multiplex PCR, and its TCRdb copy is limited to in-frame clones, with some not included. The table shows about 300,000 clones, with over 85% occurring only once. The source material was peripheral blood. These receptors all come from a woman between 25 and 40 years old with COVID-19, enrolled during active disease. CDR3s leave out the opening cysteine and the closing phenylalanine or tryptophan.

v_gene	j_gene	len	CDR3aa
TRBV27	TRBJ1-1	11	ASRRPGGSEAF
TRBV2	TRBJ1-1	12	ASSWLTGFAGAF
TRBV6-2/TRBV6-3	TRBJ2-1	12	ASSGLSVPDEQF
TRBV4-1	TRBJ1-5	10	ASSQGGSAQH
TRBV28	TRBJ1-5	14	ASRPLMTGADQPQH
TRBV30	TRBJ1-5	14	AWSVDRGAGNQPQH
TRBV6-1	TRBJ1-6	14	ASSGALQGYNSPLH
TRBV5-1	TRBJ1-2	11	ASSLSPGESYT
TRBV6-1	TRBJ1-2	13	ASSEYSPRTDGYT
TRBV3-1/TRBV3-2	TRBJ2-6	15	ASSAGQGTPGANVLT
TRBV4-1	TRBJ1-3	15	ASSQERLKSSGNTIY
TRBV6-5	TRBJ1-2	11	ASREGQAYGYT
TRBV19	TRBJ1-1	10	ASRTSGGRAF
TRBV6-5	TRBJ2-3	10	ASVDIGDTQY
TRBV9	TRBJ1-1	12	ASSVAVGGTEAF
TRBV7-9	TRBJ1-2	13	ASSLAQGALDGYT
TRBV2	TRBJ1-2	11	ASTPGQGYGYT
TRBV14	TRBJ2-1	15	ASASLEGLHNYNEQF
TRBV29-1	TRBJ1-2	10	SVAQGGYGYT
TRBV19	TRBJ1-1	14	ASSRLRQGKPTEAF
TRBV13	TRBJ2-5	15	ASSLRPWDRSGETQY
TRBV2	TRBJ1-1	14	ASSRERTAGGTEAF
TRBV5-6	TRBJ1-6	16	ASSLFGGVGSYNSPLH
TRBV2	TRBJ1-4	11	ASTRVTNEKLF
TRBV6-2/TRBV6-3	TRBJ2-2	15	ASSSLERGVFTGELF
TRBV4-1	TRBJ2-6	15	ASSQDPRPSGANVLT
TRBV29-1	TRBJ1-1	11	SVEWVGDTEAF
TRBV9	TRBJ1-1	13	ASSARTGLDTEAF
TRBV19	TRBJ1-5	11	ASNDRESQPQH
TRBV5-1	TRBJ2-2	13	ASSSAGGRTGELF
TRBV5-6	TRBJ2-1	11	ASSLEGENEQF
TRBV9	TRBJ1-3	12	ASSEVGRGNTIY
TRBV6-6	TRBJ1-4	12	ASSYGRGNEKLF
TRBV5-4	TRBJ2-5	15	ASRSGTSGIGEETQY
TRBV29-1	TRBJ2-7	10	SVTGFSYEQY
TRBV27	TRBJ1-5	13	ASSFLRGSGQPQH
TRBV7-9	TRBJ2-5	14	ASSFISGGDQETQY
TRBV27	TRBJ1-2	12	ASSYAGGGYGYT
TRBV18	TRBJ1-5	14	ASSQPGGTGNQPQH
TRBV15	TRBJ1-1	15	ATSRDSPAAGYAEAF
TRBV7-9	TRBJ2-3	13	ASSLVQGWLDTQY
TRBV2	TRBJ1-2	11	ASRGDGRGGYT
TRBV6-5	TRBJ1-2	10	ATWTGDYGYT
TRBV25-1	TRBJ1-1	14	ASASTLGTGSSEAF
TRBV19	TRBJ2-6	16	ASICSTGRGPGANVLT
TRBV4-1	TRBJ1-5	14	ASSHGPGQGNQPQH